This TCR beta chain was observed in a study of blood T cell repertoires in COVID-19. Background on the study: Acute and convalescent COVID-19 samples came from the United States, Italy and Spain.

The assay was immunoSEQ multiplex PCR, and TCRdb's table has in-frame clones only and misses some. The profile covers about 170,000 clones, with roughly 84% appearing a single time and roughly 1.1% taken by the ten largest. The material sequenced was peripheral blood. The TCR comes from a man in his sixties who had recovered from COVID-19.

The CDR3 loop is CASSVLITGGADTQYF. The CDR3 nucleotides are TGTGCCAGCAGCGTACTTATCACAGGGGGCGCAGATACGCAGTATTTT. This rearrangement joins TRBV9 to TRBJ2-3; 9 bases are shared with TRBD1. The CDR3 covers 16 residues. CDR1 and CDR2 (germline): SGDLS, YYNGEE. The trim removed 1 base at V and 4 bases at J, leaving 7 bases unmatched.